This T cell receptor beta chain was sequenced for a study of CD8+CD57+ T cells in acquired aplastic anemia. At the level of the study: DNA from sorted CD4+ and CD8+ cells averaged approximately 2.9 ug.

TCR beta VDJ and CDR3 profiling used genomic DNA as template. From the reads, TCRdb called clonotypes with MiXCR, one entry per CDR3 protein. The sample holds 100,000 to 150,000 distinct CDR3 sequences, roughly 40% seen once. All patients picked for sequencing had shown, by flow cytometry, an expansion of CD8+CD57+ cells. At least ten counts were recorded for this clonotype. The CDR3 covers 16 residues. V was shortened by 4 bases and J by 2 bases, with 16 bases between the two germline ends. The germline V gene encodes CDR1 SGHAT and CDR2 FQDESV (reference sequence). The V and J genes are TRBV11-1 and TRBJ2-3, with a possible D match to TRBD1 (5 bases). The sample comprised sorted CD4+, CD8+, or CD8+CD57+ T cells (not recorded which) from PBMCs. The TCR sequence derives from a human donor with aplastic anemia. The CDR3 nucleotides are TGTGCCAGCAGCTCGACAGAATTACTAATCACAGATACGCAGTATTTT. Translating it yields CASSSTELLITDTQYF. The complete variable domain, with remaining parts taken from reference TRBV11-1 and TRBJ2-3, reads EAEVAQSPRYKITEKSQAVAFWCDPISGHATLYWYRQILGQGPELLVQFQDESVVDDSQLPKDRFSAERLKGVDSTLKIQPAELGDSAMYLCASSSTELLITDTQYFGPGTRLTVL.